The TCR beta chain under discussion was sequenced for a study of early T cells in non-severe SARS-CoV-2 infection. Across the whole study: Sequenced bulk RNA came from whole blood that was unsorted, and chains were unpaired.

Of note for this clonotype: Its target is unknown.

Germline CDR1 reads MGHDK; CDR2 reads SYGVNS. CDR3 length: 17 amino acids. After removal of 5 bases from V and 6 bases from J, the junction contained 14 bases not matched to a gene. Attachment of unique molecular identifiers to individual cDNA molecules was performed. TCRdb re-analysed the 5' RACE reads in MiXCR, keeping a single row per CDR3 protein. The data contain tens of thousands of distinct CDR3 sequences, roughly 5.7% of them singletons. Study results and caveats: A preference for anti-spike CD8 responses marked VDJdb matching, which missed private and CD4 specificities.

The V gene is TRBV25-1, the J gene TRBJ2-3, with 10 bases lining up with TRBD2. This clonotype was sampled from an adult who was a healthcare worker with PCR-confirmed SARS-CoV-2 infection or an uninfected control (not recorded which). The starting material was whole blood, obtained at baseline. This CDR3 reads CASSRAAGGPSRDTQYF. In DNA form, the CDR3 reads TGTGCCAGCAGTCGAGCAGCGGGAGGGCCCTCAAGGGATACGCAGTATTTT.